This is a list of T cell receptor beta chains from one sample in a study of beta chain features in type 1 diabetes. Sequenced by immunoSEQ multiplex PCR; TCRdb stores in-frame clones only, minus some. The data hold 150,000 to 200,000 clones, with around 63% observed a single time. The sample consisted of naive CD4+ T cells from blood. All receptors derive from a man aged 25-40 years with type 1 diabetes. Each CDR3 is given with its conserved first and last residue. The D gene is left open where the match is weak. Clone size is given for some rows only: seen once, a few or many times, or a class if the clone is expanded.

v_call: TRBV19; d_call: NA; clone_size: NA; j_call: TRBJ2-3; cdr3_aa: CASSRQKKDTQYF; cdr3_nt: TGTGCCAGTAGTAGACAGAAAAAAGATACGCAGTATTTT
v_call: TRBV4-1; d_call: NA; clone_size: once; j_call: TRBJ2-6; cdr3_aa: CASSLLGLTANVLTF; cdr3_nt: TGCGCCAGCAGCCTCCTGGGACTTACGGCCAACGTCCTGACTTTC
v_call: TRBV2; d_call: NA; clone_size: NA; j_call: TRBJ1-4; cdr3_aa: CASSGTQGREKLFF; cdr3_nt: TGTGCCAGCAGTGGTACACAGGGTAGGGAAAAACTGTTTTTT
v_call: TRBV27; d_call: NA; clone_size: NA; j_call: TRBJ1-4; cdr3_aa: CASSSLRNEKLFF; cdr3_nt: TGTGCCAGCAGTTCCCTCAGGAATGAAAAACTGTTTTTT
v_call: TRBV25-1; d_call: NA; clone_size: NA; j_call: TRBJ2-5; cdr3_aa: CASSVPGVQETQYF; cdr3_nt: TGTGCCAGCAGTGTGCCGGGGGTCCAAGAGACCCAGTACTTC
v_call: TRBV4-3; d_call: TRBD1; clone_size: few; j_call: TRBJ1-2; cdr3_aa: CASSHVTGATNYGYTF; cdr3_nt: TGCGCCAGCAGCCATGTTACAGGGGCGACAAACTATGGCTACACCTTC
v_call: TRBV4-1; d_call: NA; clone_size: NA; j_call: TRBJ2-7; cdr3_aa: CASSQDLGDEKKYEQYF; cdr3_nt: TGCGCCAGCAGCCAAGACCTTGGGGACGAGAAAAAATACGAGCAGTACTTC
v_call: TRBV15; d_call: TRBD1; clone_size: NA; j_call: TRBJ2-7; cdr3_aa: CATSREFGQGREQYF; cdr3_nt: TGTGCCACCAGCAGAGAGTTTGGACAGGGGCGCGAGCAGTACTTC
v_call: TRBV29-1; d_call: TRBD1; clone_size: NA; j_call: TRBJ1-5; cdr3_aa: CSVGSTGAQPQHF; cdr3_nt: TGCAGCGTTGGATCGACAGGGGCTCAGCCCCAGCATTTT
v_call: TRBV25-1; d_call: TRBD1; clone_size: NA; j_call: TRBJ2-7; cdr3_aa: CASSFTPGQGAYEQYF; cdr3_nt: TGTGCCAGCAGCTTCACCCCGGGACAGGGGGCATACGAGCAGTACTTC
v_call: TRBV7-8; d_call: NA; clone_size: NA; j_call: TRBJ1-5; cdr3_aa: CASSPGQYNQPQHF; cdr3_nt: TGTGCCAGCAGCCCCGGACAATACAATCAGCCCCAGCATTTT
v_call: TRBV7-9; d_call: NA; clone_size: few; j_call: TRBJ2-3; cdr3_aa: CASSPPFGGGASTDTQYF; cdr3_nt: TGTGCCAGCAGCCCACCTTTTGGTGGGGGCGCAAGCACAGATACGCAGTATTTT
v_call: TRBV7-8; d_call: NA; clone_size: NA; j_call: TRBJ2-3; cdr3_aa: CASSPLRDTQYF; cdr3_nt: TGTGCCAGCAGCCCGCTTAGAGATACGCAGTATTTT
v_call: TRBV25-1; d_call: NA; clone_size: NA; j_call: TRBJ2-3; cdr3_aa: CASRDSLSTDTQYF; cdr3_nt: TGTGCCAGCAGGGACTCGCTTAGCACAGATACGCAGTATTTT
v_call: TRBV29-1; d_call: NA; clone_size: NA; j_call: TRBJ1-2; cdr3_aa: CSVIFGGYTF; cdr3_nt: TGCAGCGTTATCTTCGGGGGCTACACCTTC
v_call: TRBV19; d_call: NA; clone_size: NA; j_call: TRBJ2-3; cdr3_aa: CASSIGLDTQYF; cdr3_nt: TGTGCCAGTAGTATCGGATTGGATACGCAGTATTTT
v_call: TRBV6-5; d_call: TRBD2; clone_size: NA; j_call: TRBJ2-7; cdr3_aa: CASRLAGGYEQYF; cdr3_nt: TGTGCCAGCAGGCTAGCGGGGGGCTACGAGCAGTACTTC
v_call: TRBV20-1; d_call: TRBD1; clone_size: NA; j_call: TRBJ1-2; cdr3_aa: CSATGTDGYTF; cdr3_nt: TGCAGTGCTACCGGGACAGATGGCTACACCTTC
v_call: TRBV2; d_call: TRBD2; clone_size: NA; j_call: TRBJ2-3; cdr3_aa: CASRGLAADTQYF; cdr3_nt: TGTGCCAGCAGGGGACTAGCGGCAGATACGCAGTATTTT
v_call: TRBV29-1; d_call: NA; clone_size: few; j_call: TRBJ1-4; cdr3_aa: CSAGMGDEKLFF; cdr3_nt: TGCAGCGCTGGTATGGGGGATGAAAAACTGTTTTTT
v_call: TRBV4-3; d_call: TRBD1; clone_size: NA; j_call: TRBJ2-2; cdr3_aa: CASSPRDRRTGELFF; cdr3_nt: TGCGCCAGCAGTCCCAGGGACAGGCGTACCGGGGAGCTGTTTTTT
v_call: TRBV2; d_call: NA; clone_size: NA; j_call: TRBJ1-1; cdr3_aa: CASSLELPNTEAFF; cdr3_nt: TGTGCCAGCAGTTTGGAGCTACCGAACACTGAAGCTTTCTTT
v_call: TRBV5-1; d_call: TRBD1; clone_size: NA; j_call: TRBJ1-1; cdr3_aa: CASRSDRTLNTEAFF; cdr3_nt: TGCGCCAGCAGGTCGGACAGGACACTGAACACTGAAGCTTTCTTT
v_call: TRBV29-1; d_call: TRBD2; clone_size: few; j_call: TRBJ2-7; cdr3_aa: CSVAGSGGTYEQYF; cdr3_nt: TGCAGCGTTGCAGGTAGCGGGGGGACCTACGAGCAGTACTTC